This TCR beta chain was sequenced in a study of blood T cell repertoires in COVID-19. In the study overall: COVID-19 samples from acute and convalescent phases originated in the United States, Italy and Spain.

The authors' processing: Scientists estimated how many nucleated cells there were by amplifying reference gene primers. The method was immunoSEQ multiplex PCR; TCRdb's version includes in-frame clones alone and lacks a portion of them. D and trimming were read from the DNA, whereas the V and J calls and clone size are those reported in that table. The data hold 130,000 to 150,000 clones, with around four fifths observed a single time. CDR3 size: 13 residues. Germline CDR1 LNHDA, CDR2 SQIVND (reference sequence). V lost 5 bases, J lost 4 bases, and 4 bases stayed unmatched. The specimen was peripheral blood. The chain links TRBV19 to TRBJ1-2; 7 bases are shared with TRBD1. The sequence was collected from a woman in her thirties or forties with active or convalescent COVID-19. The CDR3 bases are TGTGCCAGTAGTTCTCGGACAGGCTATGGCTACACCTTC. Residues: CASSSRTGYGYTF.